This T cell receptor beta chain appears in the sequencing data of a study of T cell clones after liver transplantation. Study-wide background: Immunosuppression withdrawal was tried within 2 years after liver transplantation in this trial. Third-party-reactive TCRbeta sequences from pre-transplant mixed lymphocyte reactions served as antigen-independent comparators.

Germline CDR1 SGHRS, CDR2 YFSETQ. The V segment lost 0 bases and the J segment 3 bases; nucleotides outside the gene matches: 2. The CDR3 totals 15 residues. A remark on this clone: Its matching antigen is unknown. Other DNA sequences from this sample encode an identical CDR3 as well.

Sequencing was performed with immunoSEQ multiplex PCR; in TCRdb, only in-frame clones are kept and a portion is missing. Among tens of thousands of clones, roughly 80% were seen once, and the ten largest hold approximately 0.8%. Study outcomes and limitations: Compared with third party-reactive sequences, donor-reactive ones declined more, independent of withdrawal success.

The rearrangement links TRBV5-1 to TRBJ2-5; 10 bases are shared with TRBD1. This TCR derives from a human patient who received a liver transplant. The T cells may partly be graft donor cells. The material sequenced was CD4+ T cells from blood, taken 12 months after liver transplant. The DNA of the CDR3 is TGCGCCAGCAGCTTGGCAGGGACAGGGGAAGAGACCCAGTACTTC. Translating it yields CASSLAGTGEETQYF. Based on the CDR3 plus reference TRBV5-1 and TRBJ2-5, the full variable domain is KAGVTQTPRYLIKTRGQQVTLSCSPISGHRSVSWYQQTPGQGLQFLFEYFSETQRNKGNFPGRFSGRQFSNSRSEMNVSTLELGDSALYLCASSLAGTGEETQYFGPGTRLLVL.